This entry lists 5 T cell receptor beta chains sequenced from one sample in a study of T cells in Graves' hyperthyroidism and ophthalmopathy. Amplified TCR beta CDR3 regions came from RNA transcripts. The primer set for the first-round RT-PCR of the TCR CDR3 was HTBI. TCRdb passed the multiplex PCR reads through MiXCR, listing each CDR3 protein once. The repertoire has 700,000 or so distinct CDR3 sequences, about 17% of them found once; the top ten carry roughly 8%. Input material: blood. The receptors shown here come from a man aged 18 to 30 with Graves' hyperthyroidism.

The sample holds many counts of this clonotype. The rearrangement joins TRBV9 to TRBJ2-3, with D unresolved. V lost 0 bases and J 8 bases, leaving 19 bases between the germline ends. Germline V gene lookup returns CDR1 SGDLS and CDR2 YYNGEE. CDR3 length equals 16 residues. DNA for the CDR3: TGTGCCAGCAGCGTAGCGGCGAGCTCTGCCCCCGGTACGCAGTATTTT. Translation gives CASSVAASSAPGTQYF.

The chain uses TRBV30 and TRBJ1-4; D remains ambiguous. There are 15 residues in the CDR3. Germline V CDR1 and CDR2: GTSNPN, SVGIG (reference sequence). V lost 0 bases to trimming and J lost 0 bases, with 8 bases between them. The CDR3 is CAWSVSRATNEKLFF. In DNA, the CDR3 is TGTGCCTGGAGTGTGAGCAGAGCAACTAATGAAAAACTGTTTTTT.

The sample holds many counts of this clonotype. This chain connects TRBV6-2 or TRBV6-3 to TRBJ2-7; 7 bases line up with TRBD1. Trimming took 0 bases from V and 2 from J; bases not matched to a gene: 4. The CDR3 loop spans 15 amino acids. Germline CDR1 reads MNHEY; CDR2 reads SVGEGT. DNA for the CDR3: TGTGCCAGCAGTTACTCGACAGGGCCGGCCTACGAGCAGTACTTC. This gives the protein CASSYSTGPAYEQYF.

This chain uses TRBV7-9 with TRBJ2-2, with D possibly being TRBD2 (6 bases). Trimming removed 5 bases from V and 4 bases from J, with 17 bases in between. The CDR3 is made up of 16 amino acids. Germline V gene data show CDR1 as SEHNR and CDR2 as FQNEAQ (reference sequence). In DNA form, the CDR3 reads TGTGCCAGCAGCACCTGGGACTCCCCTTCCACCGGGGAGCTGTTTTTT. It codes for CASSTWDSPSTGELFF.

This clonotype was found a few times. The chain links TRBV4-1 to TRBJ2-7; 11 bases are a match to TRBD2. Germline V gene data show CDR1 as MGHRA and CDR2 as YSYEKL. The V and J ends lost 3 bases and 4 bases, in that order; junction bases with no gene match: 5. The CDR3 runs to 15 residues. The CDR3 nucleotides are TGCGCCAGCAGCCACATGACTAGCGGGGCGTACGAGCAGTACTTC. It yields the protein CASSHMTSGAYEQYF.